The 20 T cell receptor beta chains below were found in one sample sequenced in a study of T cells in women clearing cervical HPV infection. The repertoire was sequenced with immunoSEQ multiplex PCR; TCRdb's copy has only in-frame clones and lacks some. The table for this sample gives fewer than 50,000 clones. Sequencing used blood buffy coat. The receptors shown here come from a woman aged 18 to 69 with a cervical HPV16 infection that either progressed to CIN3+ or cleared (not recorded which).

Of note for this clone: The missing CDR3 end, 3 residues past where the read stops, is filled in from the germline J gene. This rearrangement joins TRBV28 to TRBJ1-5; D may be TRBD1 (6 bases). The CDR3 runs 16 residues. From germline, CDR1 is MDHEN and CDR2 SYDVKM. V lost 6 bases and J 3 bases, leaving 18 bases between the germline ends. The part of the CDR3 DNA that was read is TGTGCCAGCAGGCTAGACCGCGACAGGTTCAATCAGCCC. As protein: CASRLDRDRFNQP. In full, the CDR3 is CASRLDRDRFNQPQHF.

The sequenced part of the CDR3 DNA is TGTGCCAGCAGCCTAAGCGGGGGATTAGACAATGAG. This codes for CASSLSGGLDNE. The entire CDR3 is CASSLSGGLDNEQFF. The chain carries TRBV28 and TRBJ2-1; 8 bases agree with TRBD2. The DNA ends 3 residues before the CDR3 does, and the rest of the CDR3 is filled in from the germline J gene. The CDR3 is 15 residues long. V lost 6 bases and J lost 5; bases outside the gene matches: 9. Germline CDR1 is MDHEN and CDR2 is SYDVKM.

Points on this clone: The read is 3 residues too short to cover the CDR3 end, so that end is filled in from the germline J gene. The rearrangement uses TRBV18 and TRBJ1-1, with D tentatively TRBD1 (5 bases). Trimming shortened V by 4 bases and J by 1 base, and 7 bases separated the two germline ends. Germline values: CDR1 KGHSH, CDR2 LQKENI. The CDR3 covers 13 residues. CDR3 DNA, as far as it was read: TGTGCCAGCTCACTTCAGGGGAACACTGAA. Its translation is CASSLQGNTE. Given in full, the CDR3 is CASSLQGNTEAFF.

A remark on this clone: The CDR3 extends 3 residues past the end of the read, so its final part is completed from the germline J gene. This sequence joins TRBV5-1 and TRBJ1-1; tentatively, D is TRBD1 (6 bases). CDR1 and CDR2 from the germline V gene are SGHRS and YFSETQ. Trimming removed 5 bases at V and 7 bases at J, with 9 bases between. The CDR3 spans 11 residues. The CDR3 is CASRTQGEAFF. CDR3 DNA (partial): TGCGCCAGCAGAACACAGGGTGAA.

Remarks on this clone: The CDR3 extends 3 residues past the end of the read, so its final part is completed from the germline J gene. V and J are TRBV20-1 and TRBJ2-7; perhaps TRBD1 as D (6 bases). The CDR3 sequence is 15 residues long. Per germline, CDR1 DFQATT and CDR2 SNEGSKA (reference sequence). Trimming removed 6 bases from V and 2 bases from J, with 20 bases in between. The CDR3 sequence is CSAHGEQGVTYEQYF. The covered CDR3 bases are TGCAGTGCGCACGGGGAACAGGGCGTAACCTACGAG.

Notes on this clone: The read ends 3 residues shy of where the CDR3 ends; the end is completed using the germline J gene. The rearrangement links TRBV5-4 to TRBJ2-3; D is uncertain. Trimming stripped 0 bases from V and 0 bases from J, with 11 bases between. From germline, CDR1 is SGHNT and CDR2 YYREEE (reference sequence). The CDR3 loop spans 16 amino acids. CDR3 protein: CASSLGGRSSTDTQYF. The part of the CDR3 DNA that was read is TGTGCCAGCAGCTTGGGTGGCAGATCTAGCACAGATACG.

The sequenced part of the CDR3 DNA is TGTGCCAGCAGCTTAAACACAGGGAGCGAC. Protein product: CASSLNTGSD. The entire CDR3 protein is CASSLNTGSDYTF. The chain carries TRBV7-9 and TRBJ1-2; TRBD1 might be the D (6 bases). The read ends 3 residues shy of where the CDR3 ends; the end is completed using the germline J gene. Germline lookup yields CDR1 SEHNR and CDR2 FQNEAQ (reference sequence). The CDR3 spans 13 residues.

As for this clone: The read is 3 residues too short to cover the CDR3 end, so that end is filled in from the germline J gene. This chain uses TRBV5-1 with TRBJ2-1; 8 nucleotides align to TRBD2. The CDR3 spans 18 residues. Germline CDR1 reads SGHRS; CDR2 reads YFSETQ. V gave up 4 bases and J gave up 5 bases; unmatched junction bases: 17. CDR3 DNA (partial): TGCGCCAGCAGCCCTGGTGTAATCTCAGCGGGAGCCCACAATGAG. This translates into CASSPGVISAGAHNE. The complete CDR3 reads CASSPGVISAGAHNEQFF.

Worth noting for this clone: The read ends 3 residues before the CDR3 terminus; that terminus is restored from the germline J gene. This chain joins TRBV19 and TRBJ2-1, with 8 bases identical to TRBD2. V was pared by 4 bases and J by 4 bases, with 12 bases of the junction left unmatched. There are 17 residues in the CDR3. From germline, CDR1 is LNHDA and CDR2 SQIVND (reference sequence). The CDR3 is CASSTLGAGGLYNEQFF. The part of the CDR3 DNA that was read is TGTGCCAGTAGTACCCTGGGGGCGGGGGGCCTATACAATGAG. Based on the CDR3 plus reference TRBV19 and TRBJ2-1, the full variable domain is DGGITQSPKYLFRKEGQNVTLSCEQNLNHDAMYWYRQDPGQGLRLIYYSQIVNDFQKGDIAEGYSVSREKKESFPLTVTSAQKNPTAFYLCASSTLGAGGLYNEQFFGPGTRLTVL.

A word on this clone: Coverage ceases 3 residues before the CDR3 finishes, and the germline J gene fills in the end. The chain combines TRBV10-3 with TRBJ2-5, with D possibly matching TRBD2 (6 bases). Per germline, CDR1 ENHRY and CDR2 SYGVKD. The CDR3 is made up of 13 amino acids. Trimming removed 2 bases at V and 5 bases at J, with 9 bases between. The covered CDR3 bases are TGTGCCATCAGTGAGACTAGCCGGGAGACC. This sequence encodes CAISETSRET. The entire CDR3 sequence reads CAISETSRETQYF.

In the case of this clone: Coverage ceases 3 residues before the CDR3 finishes, and the germline J gene fills in the end. The chain joins TRBV28 to TRBJ1-5; TRBD1 matches 7 bases. The trim removed 2 bases at V and 3 bases at J, leaving 4 bases unmatched. From germline, CDR1 is MDHEN and CDR2 SYDVKM. The CDR3 is made up of 15 amino acids. CDR3 loop: CASSLRTGLNQPQHF. The sequenced CDR3 bases are TGTGCCAGCAGTTTAAGGACAGGCCTCAATCAGCCC.

As for this clone: Sequencing ends 3 residues short of the CDR3 end; the germline J gene provides the rest. V usage is TRBV6-1 and J usage is TRBJ1-5; tentatively, D is TRBD1 (5 bases). The germline V gene has CDR1 MNHNS and CDR2 SASEGT. The CDR3 is 15 amino acids. Trimming cost V 2 bases and J 4 bases, with 12 bases left between them. The CDR3 sequence is CASSENWGRNQPQHF. CDR3 bases read: TGTGCCAGCAGTGAAAACTGGGGCCGGAATCAGCCC.

In the case of this clone: The read ends 3 residues before the CDR3 terminus; that terminus is restored from the germline J gene. The chain carries TRBV20-1 and TRBJ2-4, with D perhaps matching TRBD1 (5 bases). Germline values: CDR1 DFQATT, CDR2 SNEGSKA (reference sequence). V was shortened by 4 bases and J by 0 bases, with 13 bases between the two germline ends. The CDR3 is made up of 15 amino acids. CDR3 bases read: TGCAGTGCTATCTCCAGGGCCATAGCCAAAAACATT. Translating gives CSAISRAIAKNI. The whole CDR3 sequence reads CSAISRAIAKNIQYF.

On this clone: The read stops 3 residues short of the end of the CDR3; the missing end is completed from the germline J gene. The gene calls are TRBV18 and TRBJ2-2; D not resolved. Deletions cut 3 bases from V and 0 bases from J, with 8 bases between. Germline V CDR1 and CDR2: KGHSH, LQKENI. CDR3 length equals 15 residues. Here the CDR3 reads CASSPSGSNTGELFF. The sequenced CDR3 bases are TGTGCCAGCTCACCGTCCGGTTCGAACACCGGGGAG.

Notes on this clone: The CDR3 goes on 3 residues after the read ends, and that part is filled in from the germline J gene. V is TRBV6-4 and J is TRBJ1-6; 9 bases line up with TRBD1. Germline V CDR1 and CDR2: MRHNA, SNTAGT. The V and J ends lost 2 bases and 3 bases, in that order; junction bases with no gene match: 8. The CDR3 covers 18 residues. CDR3 sequence reads: CASSDPGQGFFYNSPLHF. Partial CDR3 DNA: TGTGCCAGCAGTGACCCGGGACAGGGCTTTTTCTATAATTCACCC.

As to this clone: The CDR3 goes on 3 residues after the read ends, and that part is filled in from the germline J gene. This sequence joins TRBV20-1 and TRBJ1-1, with unresolved D. In germline, CDR1 is DFQATT, CDR2 SNEGSKA (reference sequence). The CDR3 covers 11 residues. The CDR3 DNA, read in part, is TGCAGTGCTAGAGCCTCGTCCGTC. This codes for CSARASSV. The complete CDR3 protein is CSARASSVAFF.

Note on this clone: Sequencing ends 3 residues short of the CDR3 end; the germline J gene provides the rest. The chain carries TRBV7-2 and TRBJ2-3, with 9 nucleotides matching TRBD1. The CDR3 runs to 15 residues. Germline CDR1 and CDR2: SGHTA and FQGNSA. The CDR3: CASSSGQGITKTQYF. CDR3 bases read: TGTGCCAGCAGCTCCGGACAGGGGATTACGAAGACG.

Comments on this clone: With the read ending 3 residues before the CDR3 end, the germline J gene is used to fill in that end. This rearrangement joins TRBV7-2 to TRBJ2-3; 10 bases line up with TRBD2. CDR3 length equals 14 residues. CDR1 is SGHTA, CDR2 FQGNSA, per germline. J was trimmed by 4 bases and V by 5 bases; bases with no gene match: 3. CDR3 region: CASSASGRADTQYF. The CDR3 bases that were read are TGTGCCAGCAGCGCTAGCGGGAGAGCAGATACG.

Note on this clone: The CDR3 end is not reached by the read, which stops 3 residues before it; the germline J gene fills it in. This rearrangement joins TRBV30 to TRBJ1-4, with a possible D match to TRBD1 (5 bases). This CDR3 contains 15 residues. Germline CDR1 reads GTSNPN; CDR2 reads SVGIG (reference sequence). The DNA read from the CDR3 is TGTGCCTGGACAGGGTTCAGCTCCTATAATTCACCA. Its translation: CAWTGFSSYNSP. The full CDR3 sequence reads CAWTGFSSYNSPLFF. The full variable domain, in which reference TRBV30 and TRBJ1-4 provide the parts outside the CDR3, is SQTIHQWPATLVQPVGSPLSLECTVEGTSNPNLYWYRQAAGRGLQLLFYSVGIGQISSEVPQNLSASRPQDRQFILSSKKLLLSDSGFYLCAWTGFSSYNSPLFFGSGTQLSVL.

A note on this clone: The read ends 3 residues shy of where the CDR3 ends; the end is completed using the germline J gene. The V call is TRBV5-1, the J call TRBJ1-4; D is unresolved. The CDR3 covers 15 residues. Germline values: CDR1 SGHRS, CDR2 YFSETQ. Deletions cut 3 bases from V and 3 bases from J, with 12 bases between. The CDR3: CASSSLTSANEKLFF. Partial CDR3 DNA: TGCGCCAGCAGCTCCCTTACGTCGGCTAATGAAAAA.